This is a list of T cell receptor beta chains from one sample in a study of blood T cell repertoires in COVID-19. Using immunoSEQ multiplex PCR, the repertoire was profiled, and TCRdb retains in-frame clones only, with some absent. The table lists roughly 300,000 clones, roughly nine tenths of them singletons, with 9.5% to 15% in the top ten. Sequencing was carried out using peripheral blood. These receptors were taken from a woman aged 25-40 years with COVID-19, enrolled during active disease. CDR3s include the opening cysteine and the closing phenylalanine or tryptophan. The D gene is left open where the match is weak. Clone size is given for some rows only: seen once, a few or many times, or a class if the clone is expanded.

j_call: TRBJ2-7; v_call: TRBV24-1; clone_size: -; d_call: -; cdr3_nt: TGTGCCACCAGTGAGTGCACCAGAACCTCCCACCGGGACAAGATCTACGAGCAGTACTTC; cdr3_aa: CATSECTRTSHRDKIYEQYF
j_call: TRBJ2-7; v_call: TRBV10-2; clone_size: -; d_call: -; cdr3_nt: TGCGCCAGCAGGGCCGGGACTTTCGGCGAGCAGTACTTC; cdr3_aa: CASRAGTFGEQYF
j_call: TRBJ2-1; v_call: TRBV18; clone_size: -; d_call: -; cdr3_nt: TGTGCCAGCTCACCACCGGCGGGGATTGATGAGCAGTTCTTC; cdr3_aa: CASSPPAGIDEQFF
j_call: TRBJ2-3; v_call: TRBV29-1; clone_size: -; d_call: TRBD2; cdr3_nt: TGCAGCGTTGTAGGGGCTAGCGGGGGCACAGATACGCAGTATTTT; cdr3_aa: CSVVGASGGTDTQYF
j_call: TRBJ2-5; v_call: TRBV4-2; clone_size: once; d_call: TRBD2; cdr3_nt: TGTGCCAGCAGCCAAGAAGGTGGAGCGGGGGGGGAGACCCAGTACTTC; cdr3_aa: CASSQEGGAGGETQYF
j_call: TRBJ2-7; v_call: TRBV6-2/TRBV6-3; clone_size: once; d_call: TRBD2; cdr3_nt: TGTGCCAGCAGTCGGGACTCGGGCGGGGGCGAGCAGTACTTC; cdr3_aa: CASSRDSGGGEQYF
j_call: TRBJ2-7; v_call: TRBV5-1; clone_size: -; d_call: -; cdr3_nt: TGCGCCAGCAGCTTGATGGCCGAGCAGTACTTC; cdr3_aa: CASSLMAEQYF
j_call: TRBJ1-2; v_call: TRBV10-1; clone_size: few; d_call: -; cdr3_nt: TGCGCCAGCACCCTACTGAGGGTTCCTAGCTATGGCTACACCTTC; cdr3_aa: CASTLLRVPSYGYTF
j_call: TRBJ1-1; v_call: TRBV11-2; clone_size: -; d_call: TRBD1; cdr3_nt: TGTGCCAGCAGCTCCCACGGAGGACAGGGTTGGTGGACTGAAGCTTTCTTT; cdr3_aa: CASSSHGGQGWWTEAFF
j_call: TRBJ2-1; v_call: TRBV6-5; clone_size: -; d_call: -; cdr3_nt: TGTGCCAGCTTCCAGCGGAGTTACAATGAGCAGTTCTTC; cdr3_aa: CASFQRSYNEQFF
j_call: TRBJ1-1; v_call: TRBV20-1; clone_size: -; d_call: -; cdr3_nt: TGCAGTGCTAGTGGGGCGACTGAAGCTTTCTTT; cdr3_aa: CSASGATEAFF
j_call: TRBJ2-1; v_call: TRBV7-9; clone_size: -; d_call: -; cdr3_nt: TGTGCCAGCAGCTTGATGGTGGGCGACAATGAGCAGTTCTTC; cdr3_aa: CASSLMVGDNEQFF
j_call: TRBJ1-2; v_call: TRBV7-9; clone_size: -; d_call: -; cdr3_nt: TGTGCCAGCCAAGCTTCCCAGGGGAACTATGGCTACACCTTC; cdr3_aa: CASQASQGNYGYTF
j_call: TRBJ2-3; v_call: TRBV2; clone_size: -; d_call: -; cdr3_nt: TGTGCCAGCAGTGAAGACGGAGTTCAGAACACAGATACGCAGTATTTT; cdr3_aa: CASSEDGVQNTDTQYF
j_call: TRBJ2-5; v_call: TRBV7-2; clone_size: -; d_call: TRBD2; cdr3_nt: TGTGCCAGCAGCTTAGTCGGGCGGGGGGGCCGAGAGACCCAGTACTTC; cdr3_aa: CASSLVGRGGRETQYF
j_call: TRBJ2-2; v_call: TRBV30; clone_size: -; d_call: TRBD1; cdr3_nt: TGTGCCTGGAACCAGGGGGTCGGGGACACCGGGGAGCTGTTTTTT; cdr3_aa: CAWNQGVGDTGELFF
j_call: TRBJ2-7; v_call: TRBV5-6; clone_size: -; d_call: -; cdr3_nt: TGTGCCAGCAGTCTGGGCGGGCGGACTACTTACGAGCAGTACTTC; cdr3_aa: CASSLGGRTTYEQYF
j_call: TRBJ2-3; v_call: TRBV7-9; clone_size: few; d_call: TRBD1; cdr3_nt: TGTGCCAGCAGCTTAGGAGGGACAGGGGTGCGGACAGATACGCAGTATTTT; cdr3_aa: CASSLGGTGVRTDTQYF
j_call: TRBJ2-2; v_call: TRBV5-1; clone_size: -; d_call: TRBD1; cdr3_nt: TGCGCTTCAGGGGGCTTCACCGGGGAGCTGTTTTTT; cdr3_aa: CASGGFTGELFF
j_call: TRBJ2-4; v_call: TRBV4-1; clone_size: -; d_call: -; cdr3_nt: TGCGCCAGCAGCCACCAGGGGAGGGGTGCCAAAAACATTCAGTACTTC; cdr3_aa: CASSHQGRGAKNIQYF
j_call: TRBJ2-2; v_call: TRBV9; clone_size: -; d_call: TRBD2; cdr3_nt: TGTGCCAGCAGCTTCCGCGGGGGGGCCGGGACCGGGGAGCTGTTTTTT; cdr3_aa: CASSFRGGAGTGELFF
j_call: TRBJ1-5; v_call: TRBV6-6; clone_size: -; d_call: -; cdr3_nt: TGTGCCAGCAGTTCCGGGACTATCAATCAGCCCCAGCATTTT; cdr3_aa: CASSSGTINQPQHF
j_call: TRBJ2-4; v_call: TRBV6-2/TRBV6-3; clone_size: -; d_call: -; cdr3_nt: TGTGCCAGCGGTTCAGGAGCGGCTCTAGCCAAAAACATTCAGTACTTC; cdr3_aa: CASGSGAALAKNIQYF
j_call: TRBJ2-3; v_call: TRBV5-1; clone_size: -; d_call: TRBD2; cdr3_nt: TGCGCCAGCAGCTTGATAGCTAGCGGGGAAGATACGCAGTATTTT; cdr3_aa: CASSLIASGEDTQYF
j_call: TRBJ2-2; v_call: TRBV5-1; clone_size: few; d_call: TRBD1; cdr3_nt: TGCGCCAGCAGTCGAAGGACAGGGTTGGGCACCGGGGAGCTGTTTTTT; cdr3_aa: CASSRRTGLGTGELFF
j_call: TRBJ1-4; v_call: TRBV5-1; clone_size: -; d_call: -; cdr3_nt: TGCGCCAGCAGCCCTGGAAGGGGGACTAATGAAAAACTGTTTTTT; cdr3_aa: CASSPGRGTNEKLFF
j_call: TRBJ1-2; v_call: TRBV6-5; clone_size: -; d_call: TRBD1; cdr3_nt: TGTGCCAGCGCCGAGTGGGCAGGGGGAAACTATGGCTACACCTTC; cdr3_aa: CASAEWAGGNYGYTF
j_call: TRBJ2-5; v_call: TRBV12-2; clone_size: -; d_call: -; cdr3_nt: TGTGCAAGTCGCTTAGATCTAGCGGGGGGGAGGCTGGAGACCCAGTACTTC; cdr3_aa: CASRLDLAGGRLETQYF
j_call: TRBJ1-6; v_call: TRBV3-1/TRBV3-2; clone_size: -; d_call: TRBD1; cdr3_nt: TGTGCCAGCAGCCATCGGCAGACAGGGGGCAATTCACCCCTCCACTTT; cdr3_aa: CASSHRQTGGNSPLHF
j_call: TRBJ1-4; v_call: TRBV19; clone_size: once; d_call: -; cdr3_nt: TGTGCCAGTAGTGGTGGGGGCGGTGAAAAACTGTTTTTT; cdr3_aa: CASSGGGGEKLFF
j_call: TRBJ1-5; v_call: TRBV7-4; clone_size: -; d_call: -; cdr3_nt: TGTGCCAGCAGCTTGGTTAGGAGGAATCAGCCCCAGCATTTT; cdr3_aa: CASSLVRRNQPQHF
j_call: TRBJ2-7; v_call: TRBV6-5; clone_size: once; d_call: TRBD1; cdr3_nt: TGTGCCAGCAGTTACACTCCGGGACAGGGAAAGGACGAGCAGTACTTC; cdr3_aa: CASSYTPGQGKDEQYF
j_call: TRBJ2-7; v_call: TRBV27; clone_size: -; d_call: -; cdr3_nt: TGTGCCAGCAGTTTATCTTGGGGCTCCACCCAACACGAGCAGTACTTC; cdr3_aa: CASSLSWGSTQHEQYF
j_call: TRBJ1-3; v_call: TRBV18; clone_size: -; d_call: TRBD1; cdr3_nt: TGTGCCAGCTCACCGACAGGGGCTGGAAACACCATATATTTT; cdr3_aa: CASSPTGAGNTIYF
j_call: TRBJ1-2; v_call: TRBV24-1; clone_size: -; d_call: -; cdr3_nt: TGTGCCACCAGTGATTCGACAGAACACTATGGCTACACCTTC; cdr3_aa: CATSDSTEHYGYTF
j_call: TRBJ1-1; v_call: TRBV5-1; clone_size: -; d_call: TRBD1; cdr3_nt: TGCGCCAGCAGCCCGGGACAGGGTGACACTGAAGCTTTCTTT; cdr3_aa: CASSPGQGDTEAFF
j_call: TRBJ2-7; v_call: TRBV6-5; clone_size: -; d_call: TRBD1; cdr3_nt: TGTGCCAGCAGTTACATGCGGGGACAGGGCCTCGAGCAGTACTTC; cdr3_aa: CASSYMRGQGLEQYF
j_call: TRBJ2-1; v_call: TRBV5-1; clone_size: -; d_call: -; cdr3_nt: TGCGCCAGCAGCCCCAGCGGGTCGCCGTACAATGAGCAGTTCTTC; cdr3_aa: CASSPSGSPYNEQFF
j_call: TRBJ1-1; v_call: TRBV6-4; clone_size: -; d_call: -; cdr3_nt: TGTGCCAGCAGGAAGGACGGCGCAGGGACTGAAGCTTTCTTT; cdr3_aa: CASRKDGAGTEAFF
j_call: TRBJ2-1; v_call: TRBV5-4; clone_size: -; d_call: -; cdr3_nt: TGTGCCAGCAGCTACAACGGGGCGGGGTCCTACAATGAGCAGTTCTTC; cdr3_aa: CASSYNGAGSYNEQFF
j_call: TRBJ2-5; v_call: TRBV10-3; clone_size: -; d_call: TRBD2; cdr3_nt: TGTGCCATGTGGGGCGGGGGAATCGGGGAGACCCAGTACTTC; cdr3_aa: CAMWGGGIGETQYF